A single sample is the source of the 13 T cell receptor beta chains below, sequenced in a study of blood T cell repertoires in COVID-19. Some clones are missing from TCRdb's copy, which holds only in-frame ones; the method was immunoSEQ multiplex PCR. The sample gives approximately 480,000 clones, about nine tenths of which show up once; about 0.7% is in the top ten. The source material was PBMCs or T cells enriched from blood (not recorded which). The receptors derive from a woman under 30 who had recovered from COVID-19.

About this clone itself: This CDR3 is also generated by other DNA sequences in the sample. V usage is TRBV7-2 and J usage is TRBJ1-3; D is unresolved. This CDR3 has 12 amino acids. The germline V and J ends were trimmed by 3 bases and 4 bases, with 4 bases remaining between them. Germline V gene lookup returns CDR1 SGHTA and CDR2 FQGNSA. The CDR3 sequence: CASSLLGNTIYF. The CDR3 coding sequence is TGTGCCAGCAGCTTGTTAGGAAACACCATATATTTT.

This clone appeared a single time. The V and J genes are TRBV6-5 and TRBJ1-2; 7 bases fit TRBD1. V dropped 6 bases and J dropped 1; count of bases not matched to a gene: 8. This CDR3 spans 15 amino acids. Germline V lookup: CDR1 MNHEY, CDR2 SVGAGI. The CDR3 nucleotides read TGTGCCAGCAGCCGGGACAGCTATTTTAACTATGGCTACACCTTC. Its translation: CASSRDSYFNYGYTF.

The chain couples TRBV19 to TRBJ2-3; no definite D call. The CDR3 consists of 11 residues. The V end was cut by 5 bases, the J end by 5 bases, with 5 bases between. CDR1 LNHDA and CDR2 SQIVND come from the germline V gene (reference sequence). CDR3: CASSHGDTQYF. CDR3 nucleotide sequence: TGTGCCAGTAGTCACGGAGATACGCAGTATTTT.

The rearrangement uses TRBV12-5 and TRBJ1-3, with 8 bases that match TRBD1. CDR3 size: 17 residues. The germline CDR1 and CDR2 sequences are LGHNT and FRNRAP. The J segment lost 3 bases and the V segment lost 0 bases, leaving 7 bases of the junction unmatched. CDR3 nucleotides: TGTGCTAGTGGTTTGGTAAGTCTAGGGACAGGTGGAAACACCATATATTTT. Translated, it gives CASGLVSLGTGGNTIYF. Filled out from reference TRBV12-5 and TRBJ1-3, the complete variable domain reads DARVTQTPRHKVTEMGQEVTMRCQPILGHNTVFWYRQTMMQGLELLAYFRNRAPLDDSGMPKDRFSAEMPDATLATLKIQPSEPRDSAVYFCASGLVSLGTGGNTIYFGEGSWLTVV.

CDR3 DNA: TGTGCCAGCAGTTATCAGACAGGGAAAGGCTACACCTTC. Its translation is CASSYQTGKGYTF. The V gene is TRBV27, the J gene TRBJ1-2, with 7 bases aligning to TRBD1. Germline-derived CDR1 and CDR2 are MNHEY and SMNVEV (reference sequence). V trimming: 4 bases; J trimming: 8 bases; junction bases outside the gene matches: 7. This CDR3 comprises 13 residues.

The CDR3 region is CASSRLAGGTDTQYF. The CDR3 DNA reads TGTGCCAGCAGCAGACTAGCGGGGGGGACAGATACGCAGTATTTT. This sequence joins TRBV6-5 and TRBJ2-3; TRBD2 matches at 14 bases. The CDR3 loop spans 15 amino acids. V lost 6 bases, J lost 3 bases, and 2 bases stayed unmatched. Germline V CDR1 and CDR2: MNHEY, SVGAGI.

The V call is TRBV12-5, the J call TRBJ1-2; tentatively, D is TRBD1 (5 bases). Germline V gives CDR1 LGHNT, CDR2 FRNRAP. Trimming removed 6 bases from V and 4 bases from J, with 9 bases in between. The CDR3 runs 12 residues. The chain's CDR3 is CASGPGGYGYTF. CDR3 nucleotides: TGTGCTAGTGGCCCCGGGGGCTATGGCTACACCTTC.

V gene TRBV6-1 combines with J gene TRBJ1-1; a weak D match, TRBD1 (5 bases). Germline lookup yields CDR1 MNHNS and CDR2 SASEGT. This CDR3 has 14 amino acids. V lost 7 bases, J lost 1 base, and 13 bases lay in between. CDR3 amino acids: CASNDRLWNTEAFF. Here the CDR3 DNA reads TGTGCCAGCAATGACAGACTGTGGAACACTGAAGCTTTCTTT.

CDR3 in DNA: TGTGCCAGCAGTGAACCAACTAGCGGATTCATATCGGACACAGATACGCAGTATTTT. Translated, it gives CASSEPTSGFISDTDTQYF. The J gene is TRBJ2-3, the V gene TRBV2; TRBD2 matches at 8 bases. CDR3 length: 19 residues. From germline, CDR1 is SNHLY and CDR2 FYNNEI. Trimming removed 2 bases from V and 2 bases from J; junction bases left unmatched: 15.

V and J are TRBV27 and TRBJ1-4; 7 bases match TRBD1. The CDR3 extends over 15 amino acids. The germline V gene has CDR1 MNHEY and CDR2 SMNVEV (reference sequence). The junction had 7 bases not matched to a gene; V was cut back by 2 bases and J by 7 bases. As DNA, the CDR3 is TGTGCCAGCAGTTTAAACAGGGGTTGGGGTGAAAAACTGTTTTTT. Its translation: CASSLNRGWGEKLFF.

The chain links TRBV15 to TRBJ1-2, with 10 bases matching TRBD1. Per the germline V gene, CDR1 is LNHNV and CDR2 is YYDKDF (reference sequence). Trimming cost V 0 bases and J 6 bases; bases outside gene matches: 7. The CDR3 is made up of 16 amino acids. CDR3: CATSRDSAGTGDGYTF. The DNA for the CDR3 is TGTGCCACCAGCAGAGATTCGGCCGGGACAGGGGATGGCTACACCTTC.

This chain uses TRBV7-2 with TRBJ2-3, with 12 positions matching TRBD2. CDR1 is SGHTA, CDR2 FQGNSA, per germline. Germline trimming cut 6 bases from V and 2 bases from J; bases unmatched to any gene: 3. There are 15 residues in the CDR3. CDR3 in amino acids: CASRPSGGATDTQYF. In DNA, the CDR3 is TGTGCCAGCAGACCTAGCGGGGGGGCCACAGATACGCAGTATTTT.

The chain is built from TRBV4-1 and TRBJ2-5; D is possibly TRBD2 (6 bases). V lost 0 bases to trimming and J lost 4 bases, with 18 bases between them. In germline, CDR1 is MGHRA, CDR2 YSYEKL. This CDR3 is built from 17 residues. CDR3 sequence reads: CASSQESRSGDGETQYF. The CDR3 region has the DNA TGCGCCAGCAGCCAAGAGTCCCGCTCGGGGGATGGAGAGACCCAGTACTTC.